One sample yielded the 30 T cell receptor beta chains listed below, sequenced in a study of blood T cell repertoires in COVID-19. This table comes from immunoSEQ multiplex PCR, and its TCRdb copy is limited to in-frame clones, with some not included. Of 150,000 or so clones listed, roughly 80% are singletons. Source material: peripheral blood. Every receptor here comes from a woman of 80 years or more with acute or convalescent COVID-19.

The chain uses TRBV27 and TRBJ2-7, with TRBD1 matching 11 bases. The V gene end was trimmed by 5 bases and the J gene end by 1 base; junction bases not matched to a gene: 10. The length of the CDR3 is 17 residues. Germline V CDR1 and CDR2: MNHEY, SMNVEV (reference sequence). The CDR3 region has the DNA TGTGCCAGCAGTCGGCAGTGGACAGGGGGCCGATCCTACGAGCAGTACTTC. Translation: CASSRQWTGGRSYEQYF.

The V gene is TRBV21-1, the J gene TRBJ2-2; no DNA check was done on the table's D call, TRBD2. TRBV21-1 constitutes a pseudogene. This CDR3 region has 15 residues. CDR3 DNA sequence: TGTGCCAGCAGCTGGTATAGCGGGGGGCGTGGGGAGCTGTTTTTT. It specifies CASSWYSGGRGELFF.

This sequence joins TRBV29-1 and TRBJ1-2; maybe TRBD1 (6 bases). The CDR3 loop spans 13 amino acids. Germline V lookup: CDR1 SQVTM, CDR2 ANQGSEA. Trimming shortened V by 4 bases and J by 4 bases, and 13 bases separated the two germline ends. The CDR3 DNA reads TGCAGCGTTGGGCCGAAGACAGGCTATGGCTACACCTTC. Translated: CSVGPKTGYGYTF. Full variable domain (rest looked up from reference TRBV29-1 and TRBJ1-2): SAVISQKPSRDICQRGTSLTIQCQVDSQVTMMFWYRQQPGQSLTLIATANQGSEATYESGFVIDKFPISRPNLTFSTLTVSNMSPEDSSIYLCSVGPKTGYGYTFGSGTRLTVV.

The chain joins TRBV19 to TRBJ1-3; TRBD1 matches 10 bases. Germline CDR1 LNHDA, CDR2 SQIVND (reference sequence). V shed 5 bases, J shed 0 bases, and the junction held 7 bases outside the gene matches. The CDR3 spans 17 residues. For the CDR3, the DNA is TGTGCCAGTAGTTCGACAGGGGGCGAGAGCTCTGGAAACACCATATATTTT. It specifies CASSSTGGESSGNTIYF. Based on the CDR3 plus reference TRBV19 and TRBJ1-3, the full variable domain is DGGITQSPKYLFRKEGQNVTLSCEQNLNHDAMYWYRQDPGQGLRLIYYSQIVNDFQKGDIAEGYSVSREKKESFPLTVTSAQKNPTAFYLCASSSTGGESSGNTIYFGEGSWLTVV.

The chain employs TRBV12-3 or TRBV12-4 and TRBJ2-7; TRBD1 agrees at 7 bases. V lost 6 bases and J lost 11; bases outside the gene matches: 10. The CDR3 length is 12 residues. CDR3 DNA sequence: TGTGCCAGCAGCCCGGACAGGTATGGCAAGTACTTC. Translation: CASSPDRYGKYF.

V and J are TRBV7-6 and TRBJ1-3, with D unclear. Trimming took 3 bases from V and 0 from J, leaving 9 bases between them. Per germline, CDR1 SGHVS and CDR2 FNYEAQ. The CDR3 runs to 15 residues. The CDR3 reads CASSFGPNSGNTIYF. In nucleotides, the CDR3 is TGTGCCAGCAGCTTTGGGCCTAACTCTGGAAACACCATATATTTT.

The chain employs TRBV29-1 and TRBJ1-1, with D tentatively TRBD1 (6 bases). The ends were cut back, 5 bases at V and 2 bases at J, with 12 bases in the middle. The CDR3 has 13 amino acids. Germline CDR1 and CDR2: SQVTM and ANQGSEA. The CDR3 region has the DNA TGCAGCGTTACCGGACAGTTAAACACTGAAGCTTTCTTT. The encoded protein is CSVTGQLNTEAFF. Together with reference TRBV29-1 and TRBJ1-1, the CDR3 gives the full variable domain: SAVISQKPSRDICQRGTSLTIQCQVDSQVTMMFWYRQQPGQSLTLIATANQGSEATYESGFVIDKFPISRPNLTFSTLTVSNMSPEDSSIYLCSVTGQLNTEAFFGQGTRLTVV.

This rearrangement joins TRBV6-2 or TRBV6-3 to TRBJ2-7, with D possibly TRBD2 on 6 matching bases. Trimming took 2 bases from V and 3 from J, leaving 8 bases between them. The V gene's germline CDR1 is MNHEY and CDR2 SVGEGT. The CDR3 covers 13 residues. DNA for the CDR3: TGTGCCAGCAGTTACGGGCGGGGCTACGAGCAGTACTTC. Its protein is CASSYGRGYEQYF.

This rearrangement joins TRBV5-1 to TRBJ2-3, with a weak D call TRBD2 (6 bases). Germline V gene data show CDR1 as SGHRS and CDR2 as YFSETQ. V lost 2 bases to trimming and J lost 2 bases, with 12 bases between them. The CDR3 spans 15 residues. The CDR3 sequence: CASSFTGDHTDTQYF. CDR3 bases: TGCGCCAGCAGCTTTACGGGGGACCACACAGATACGCAGTATTTT.

This clone was observed once. The CDR3 region has the DNA TGTGCCAGCAGTTACCCCAGGACTAGCGGGGAAGAGACCCAGTACTTC. Protein product: CASSYPRTSGEETQYF. The chain links TRBV6-6 to TRBJ2-5; 12 bases agree with TRBD2. Losses at the gene ends were 2 bases for V and 3 bases for J; bases not matched to a gene: 4. The CDR3 is 16 amino acids. Germline V gene lookup returns CDR1 MNHNY and CDR2 SVGAGI (reference sequence).

The chain is built from TRBV6-5 and TRBJ2-1; a weak D match, TRBD2 (6 bases). The CDR3 is made up of 14 amino acids. The V gene lost 3 bases and the J gene lost 9 bases, with 15 bases spanning the gap. Germline CDR1 and CDR2: MNHEY and SVGAGI. CDR3 bases: TGTGCCAGCAGTTATTCGACTAGTTCGGTTGAGCAGTTCTTC. Translating it yields CASSYSTSSVEQFF.

A remark on this clone: The junction does not match germline at one end; this may be a read error. This sequence joins TRBV7-3 and TRBJ1-2; 10 nucleotides align to TRBD1. This CDR3 is 15 amino acids long. Germline CDR1 reads SGHTA; CDR2 reads FQGTGA. CDR3 residues: CASSLGVRDRGNLRF. CDR3 nucleotides: TGTGCCAGCAGCTTAGGTGTAAGGGACAGGGGAAATCTCCGCTTC. Looking up the rest from reference TRBV7-3 and TRBJ1-2 gives the full variable domain: GAGVSQTPSNKVTEKGKYVELRCDPISGHTALYWYRQSLGQGPEFLIYFQGTGAADDSGLPNDRFFAVRPEGSVSTLKIQRTERGDSAVYLCASSLGVRDRGNLRFGSGTRLTVV.

V and J are TRBV5-1 and TRBJ1-1, with D possibly TRBD1 on 5 matching bases. Per germline, CDR1 SGHRS and CDR2 YFSETQ. This CDR3 contains 14 residues. V lost 6 bases, J lost 0 bases, and 12 bases lay in between. CDR3 region: CASTETEMNTEAFF. The CDR3 region has the DNA TGCGCCAGCACGGAGACAGAAATGAACACTGAAGCTTTCTTT.

V usage is TRBV10-3 and J usage is TRBJ1-1; 10 bases are a match to TRBD1. Trimming at V came to 6 bases and at J to 3 bases, leaving 7 bases not matched to a gene. CDR1 and CDR2 from the germline V gene are ENHRY and SYGVKD. The CDR3 runs 15 residues. In DNA, the CDR3 is TGTGCCATCAGCCGGGACAGGGGCATGGACACTGAAGCTTTCTTT. This gives the protein CAISRDRGMDTEAFF.

This chain connects TRBV7-8 to TRBJ1-6; D gene ambiguous. This CDR3 contains 17 residues. Germline V CDR1 and CDR2: SGHVS, FQNEAQ. Trimming pared 5 bases from V and 5 bases from J, leaving 19 bases between. The CDR3 nucleotides read TGTGCCAGCAGCCCCGTGGTCCCCCCCCGGGATAATTCACCCCTCCACTTT. Encoded protein: CASSPVVPPRDNSPLHF.

This chain joins TRBV18 and TRBJ1-5; 10 nucleotides align to TRBD1. The CDR3 spans 16 residues. With V trimmed by 4 bases and J by 4 bases, 7 bases remained unmatched. The germline V gene has CDR1 KGHSH and CDR2 LQKENI. The chain's CDR3 is CASSLSGTGANQPQHF. CDR3 bases: TGTGCCAGCTCACTTTCCGGGACAGGGGCGAATCAGCCCCAGCATTTT.

The chain uses TRBV4-2 and TRBJ2-1, with TRBD2 matching over 9 bases. From germline, CDR1 is LGHNA and CDR2 YNFKEQ. The length of the CDR3 is 16 residues. J was trimmed by 5 bases and V by 0 bases; bases with no gene match: 5. The CDR3 coding sequence is TGTGCCAGCAGCCAAGAGGGCGGGGGGGCCGACAATGAGCAGTTCTTC. Amino acid sequence: CASSQEGGGADNEQFF.

V usage is TRBV7-3 and J usage is TRBJ1-1; D is possibly TRBD1 (6 bases). The CDR3 covers 14 residues. Germline lookup yields CDR1 SGHTA and CDR2 FQGTGA. The V gene lost 6 bases and the J gene lost 4 bases, with 15 bases spanning the gap. CDR3 sequence (DNA): TGTGCCAGCAGTCCCTGGGAGGGGGTCACTGAAGCTTTCTTT. It codes for CASSPWEGVTEAFF.

The chain carries TRBV24-1 and TRBJ2-3, with 8 bases matching TRBD2. Germline CDR1 reads KGHDR; CDR2 reads SFDVKD. This CDR3 spans 16 amino acids. V dropped 4 bases and J dropped 1; count of bases not matched to a gene: 6. This chain's CDR3 is CATSDRAGVGTDTQYF. The CDR3 nucleotides read TGTGCCACCAGTGACAGAGCGGGGGTGGGCACAGATACGCAGTATTTT.

This clone has more than one count but fewer than ten. The gene calls are TRBV19 and TRBJ1-2; TRBD1 matches 7 bases. The V segment lost 3 bases and the J segment 2 bases; nucleotides outside the gene matches: 3. CDR1 and CDR2 (germline): LNHDA, SQIVND (reference sequence). This CDR3 has 14 residues. The CDR3 DNA is TGTGCCAGTAGTATGGGACAGCCGAACTATGGCTACACCTTC. This gives the protein CASSMGQPNYGYTF.

The CDR3 DNA reads TGTGCCAGCAGCTTAACGCCAGGGGTGAGGCAGTTCTTC. This sequence encodes CASSLTPGVRQFF. The chain recombines TRBV7-3 with TRBJ2-1; D might be TRBD1 (6 bases). V was shortened by 0 bases and J by 12 bases, with 12 bases between the two germline ends. The CDR3 has 13 residues. In germline, CDR1 is SGHTA, CDR2 FQGTGA. Complete variable domain (other parts from reference TRBV7-3 and TRBJ2-1): GAGVSQTPSNKVTEKGKYVELRCDPISGHTALYWYRQSLGQGPEFLIYFQGTGAADDSGLPNDRFFAVRPEGSVSTLKIQRTERGDSAVYLCASSLTPGVRQFFGPGTRLTVL.

The rearrangement links TRBV9 to TRBJ1-4; perhaps TRBD1 as D (5 bases). CDR1 and CDR2 (germline): SGDLS, YYNGEE. CDR3 size: 14 residues. The V and J ends lost 2 bases and 3 bases respectively, with 8 bases between them. The CDR3 bases are TGTGCCAGCAGCGTCGCAGGGTCTAATGAAAAACTGTTTTTT. Amino acids: CASSVAGSNEKLFF.

CDR3 sequence reads: CASSQESGTGQIWPQHF. In nucleotides, the CDR3 is TGCGCCAGCAGCCAGGAGAGCGGGACAGGACAAATTTGGCCCCAGCATTTT. The chain combines TRBV4-1 with TRBJ1-5, with 8 bases identical to TRBD1. There are 17 residues in the CDR3. Germline V gene data show CDR1 as MGHRA and CDR2 as YSYEKL. The trim removed 3 bases at V and 9 bases at J, leaving 16 bases unmatched.

CDR3 in DNA: TGTGCCAGCAGCTTAGGCGGTGGAGGCCCGCCCTCTGGAAACACCATATATTTT. It specifies CASSLGGGGPPSGNTIYF. This sequence joins TRBV7-9 and TRBJ1-3; no clear D gene. The CDR3 has 18 amino acids. V lost 1 base and J lost 0, with 16 bases in between. The germline CDR1 and CDR2 sequences are SEHNR and FQNEAQ (reference sequence).

This chain uses TRBV7-2 with TRBJ1-4; D uncertain. V was cut by 1 base and J by 8 bases, with 8 bases left in between. This CDR3 spans 13 amino acids. Germline-derived CDR1 and CDR2 are SGHTA and FQGNSA. The CDR3 nucleotides are TGTGCCAGCAGCTTAGGACCGAGGGAAAAACTGTTTTTT. Protein sequence: CASSLGPREKLFF.

The rearrangement links TRBV5-1 to TRBJ2-2, with 12 bases lining up with TRBD1. Germline V lookup: CDR1 SGHRS, CDR2 YFSETQ. The CDR3 covers 18 residues. J gave up 5 bases and V 4 bases, and 12 bases lay outside the gene matches. The CDR3 reads CASSRTGTGGAGTGELFF. The CDR3 DNA sequence: TGCGCCAGCAGCCGGACCGGGACAGGGGGCGCGGGAACCGGGGAGCTGTTTTTT.

The chain combines TRBV3-1 (or the pseudogene TRBV3-2) with TRBJ1-2; possibly TRBD1 for D (5 bases). This CDR3 has 12 amino acids. The germline V gene has CDR1 LGHDT and CDR2 YNNKEL (reference sequence). The V end lost 0 bases, the J end lost 8 bases, and 7 bases lay between the germline ends. CDR3 sequence: CASSQDREGYTF. CDR3 DNA sequence: TGTGCCAGCAGCCAAGACAGGGAAGGCTACACCTTC.

This chain joins TRBV24-1 and TRBJ2-5; the D is unclear. CDR1 KGHDR and CDR2 SFDVKD come from the germline V gene. The CDR3 is 13 residues long. The V and J ends lost 4 bases and 4 bases respectively, with 9 bases between them. CDR3 coding DNA: TGTGCCACCAGTGACCTAGGCGGAGAGACCCAGTACTTC. Translation: CATSDLGGETQYF.

The V gene is TRBV25-1, the J gene TRBJ1-3, with 8 bases matching TRBD1. V was pared by 3 bases and J by 8 bases, with 6 bases of the junction left unmatched. The CDR3 loop spans 14 amino acids. The germline gives CDR1 MGHDK, CDR2 SYGVNS. CDR3: CASSDMTGVDTIYF. DNA for the CDR3: TGTGCCAGCAGTGATATGACAGGGGTGGACACCATATATTTT.

J is TRBJ1-1 and V is TRBV7-2; no definite D call. V was pared by 5 bases and J by 5 bases, with 15 bases between. Germline V gene sequence: CDR1 SGHTA, CDR2 FQGNSA. CDR3 length: 14 amino acids. CDR3 nucleotides: TGTGCCAGCAGCCCTCTCAGCGCGTCGACTGAAGCTTTCTTT. It specifies CASSPLSASTEAFF.